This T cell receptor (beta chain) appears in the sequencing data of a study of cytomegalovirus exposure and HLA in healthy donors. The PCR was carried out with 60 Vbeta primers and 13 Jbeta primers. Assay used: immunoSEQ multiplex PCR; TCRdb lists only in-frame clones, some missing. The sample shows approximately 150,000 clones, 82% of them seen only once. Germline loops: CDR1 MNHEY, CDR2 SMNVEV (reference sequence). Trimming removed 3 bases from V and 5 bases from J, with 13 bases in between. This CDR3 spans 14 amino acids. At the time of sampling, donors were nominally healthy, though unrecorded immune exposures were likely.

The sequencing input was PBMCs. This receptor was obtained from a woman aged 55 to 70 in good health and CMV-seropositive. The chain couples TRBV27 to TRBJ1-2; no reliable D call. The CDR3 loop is CASSFERRGYGYTF. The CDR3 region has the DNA TGTGCCAGCAGTTTTGAGAGGCGCGGGTATGGCTACACCTTC.